The next 18 T cell receptor beta chains were all read from a single sample in a study of T cell responses to AZD1222 COVID-19 vaccine. The table came from immunoSEQ multiplex PCR; TCRdb's copy has only in-frame clones and leaves some out. Of 150,000 to 190,000 clones listed, 90% were seen once; the top ten hold approximately 1.6%. The sample here was peripheral blood, taken 28 days after the second AZD1222 dose. The receptors stem from an adult who received the AZD1222 COVID-19 vaccine.

The rearrangement uses TRBV3-1 (or the pseudogene TRBV3-2) and TRBJ2-2, with D possibly matching TRBD2 (6 bases). This CDR3 region has 15 residues. Trimming shortened V by 4 bases and J by 6 bases, and 15 bases separated the two germline ends. Germline-derived CDR1 and CDR2 are LGHDT and YNNKEL (reference sequence). The CDR3 here is CASSRRPGASGELFF. The DNA of the CDR3 is TGTGCCAGCAGCCGCCGACCGGGAGCCTCCGGGGAGCTGTTTTTT.

The chain recombines TRBV3-1 (or the pseudogene TRBV3-2) with TRBJ1-2, with D perhaps TRBD1 (6 bases). The germline V gene has CDR1 LGHDT and CDR2 YNNKEL (reference sequence). This CDR3 has 14 amino acids. V was cut by 2 bases and J by 4 bases, with 11 bases left in between. Written as DNA, the CDR3 is TGTGCCAGCAGCCAATCTCTAGGGGGCTATGGCTACACCTTC. It encodes CASSQSLGGYGYTF.

The chain joins TRBV4-2 to TRBJ2-2, with D unclear. The CDR3 loop spans 13 amino acids. Germline CDR1 reads LGHNA; CDR2 reads YNFKEQ. Trimming took off 4 bases at V and 6 bases at J, with 9 bases between the two ends. The CDR3 protein is CASSLGPAGELFF. Written as DNA, the CDR3 is TGTGCCAGCAGCCTCGGTCCAGCCGGGGAGCTGTTTTTT.

This clone appeared a few times. CDR3 nucleotide sequence: TGTGCCAGCAGCTTGGGGGGACATGGGAATCAGCCCCAGCATTTT. Translating it yields CASSLGGHGNQPQHF. The rearrangement links TRBV5-6 to TRBJ1-5; D perhaps matches TRBD1 (6 bases). This CDR3 is 15 amino acids long. The V end lost 0 bases, the J end lost 4 bases, and 11 bases lay between the germline ends. Germline CDR1 SGHDT, CDR2 YYEEEE.

The V and J genes are TRBV3-1 (or the pseudogene TRBV3-2) and TRBJ2-1; the D is unclear. Trimming stripped 0 bases from V and 7 bases from J, with 13 bases between. Germline CDR1 LGHDT, CDR2 YNNKEL (reference sequence). The CDR3 is 15 amino acids. The CDR3 nucleotides read TGTGCCAGCAGCCAAGATCGTACGAAGTCTAATGAGCAGTTCTTC. It codes for CASSQDRTKSNEQFF.

This chain connects TRBV30 to TRBJ1-2; D gene ambiguous. Germline V gene sequence: CDR1 GTSNPN, CDR2 SVGIG (reference sequence). Trimming pared 2 bases from V and 4 bases from J, leaving 14 bases between. The CDR3 is made up of 14 amino acids. The CDR3 bases are TGTGCCTGGAGTTCGAGTTTCCCCACCTATGGCTACACCTTC. Amino acids: CAWSSSFPTYGYTF.

This chain links TRBV5-4 with TRBJ2-3; D might be TRBD2 (6 bases). Germline V gene sequence: CDR1 SGHNT, CDR2 YYREEE (reference sequence). The V and J ends lost 4 bases and 4 bases respectively, with 19 bases between them. The CDR3 loop spans 16 amino acids. CDR3 residues: CASSNRDFGPADTQYF. CDR3 sequence (DNA): TGTGCCAGCAGCAACCGGGACTTCGGACCAGCAGATACGCAGTATTTT.

The chain links TRBV5-1 to TRBJ2-7; possible D gene TRBD2, 7 bases. The germline gives CDR1 SGHRS, CDR2 YFSETQ. Trimming took off 0 bases at V and 2 bases at J, with 9 bases between the two ends. The CDR3 runs 14 residues. CDR3 residues: CASSLEGGTYEQYF. DNA of the CDR3: TGCGCCAGCAGCTTGGAGGGGGGGACCTACGAGCAGTACTTC.

The V gene is TRBV5-6, the J gene TRBJ1-2; 8 positions match TRBD1. The CDR3 runs 16 residues. From germline, CDR1 is SGHDT and CDR2 YYEEEE. V lost 2 bases to trimming and J lost 8 bases; unmatched junction nucleotides: 14. This chain's CDR3 is CASSLTSQGALNGYTF. CDR3 nucleotide sequence: TGTGCCAGCAGCTTAACATCTCAGGGGGCGCTTAACGGCTACACCTTC.

This sequence joins TRBV7-2 and TRBJ2-6, with D possibly TRBD1 on 6 matching bases. The CDR3 runs to 14 residues. Germline V gene data show CDR1 as SGHTA and CDR2 as FQGNSA. The V end lost 5 bases, the J end lost 1 base, and 6 bases lay between the germline ends. Here the CDR3 reads CASSTGSGANVLTF. DNA for the CDR3: TGTGCCAGCAGCACAGGGTCTGGGGCCAACGTCCTGACTTTC.

The V and J genes are TRBV11-2 and TRBJ1-1, with D tentatively TRBD1 (5 bases). The germline gives CDR1 SGHAT, CDR2 FQNNGV. The CDR3 contains 15 residues. Deletions cut 2 bases from V and 1 base from J, with 11 bases between. CDR3 sequence (DNA): TGTGCCAGCAGCTTATCGCCAGGGAGGAACACTGAAGCTTTCTTT. Amino acid sequence: CASSLSPGRNTEAFF.

The chain joins TRBV5-4 to TRBJ2-4, with 8 nucleotides matching TRBD1. V dropped 2 bases and J dropped 8; count of bases not matched to a gene: 3. Per germline, CDR1 SGHNT and CDR2 YYREEE (reference sequence). CDR3 length: 13 amino acids. CDR3 sequence: CASSFQGADIQYF. CDR3 DNA sequence: TGTGCCAGCAGCTTTCAGGGGGCCGACATTCAGTACTTC.

The rearrangement links TRBV6-6 to TRBJ2-5; 9 bases map to TRBD1. The germline V gene has CDR1 MNHNY and CDR2 SVGAGI (reference sequence). This CDR3 is built from 19 residues. Trimming at V came to 5 bases and at J to 5 bases, leaving 21 bases not matched to a gene. The CDR3 is CASSRDGSSRDRERETQYF. As DNA, the CDR3 is TGTGCCAGCAGTCGCGACGGATCCAGCCGGGACAGGGAGCGGGAGACCCAGTACTTC.

The CDR3 region is CASSELQGQETQYF. The CDR3 region has the DNA TGCGCCAGCAGTGAGCTTCAGGGGCAAGAGACCCAGTACTTC. The chain uses TRBV10-1 and TRBJ2-5, with D possibly matching TRBD1 (6 bases). Trimming shortened V by 2 bases and J by 2 bases, and 9 bases separated the two germline ends. Germline CDR1 WNHNN, CDR2 SYGVQD (reference sequence). CDR3 length: 14 amino acids.

This sequence joins TRBV18 and TRBJ1-2; D might be TRBD1 (6 bases). Trimming removed 2 bases from V and 2 bases from J, with 9 bases in between. This CDR3 has 14 amino acids. The V gene's germline CDR1 is KGHSH and CDR2 LQKENI. The CDR3 sequence: CASSPGQSNYGYTF. DNA of the CDR3: TGTGCCAGCTCACCAGGACAGTCAAACTATGGCTACACCTTC.

The chain combines TRBV7-8 with TRBJ1-4; TRBD1 matches 8 bases. Germline CDR1 SGHVS, CDR2 FQNEAQ. The CDR3 runs to 16 residues. After removal of 2 bases from V and 6 bases from J, the junction contained 8 bases not matched to a gene. The CDR3 sequence is CASSLQRTGKDEKLFF. The CDR3 nucleotides read TGTGCCAGCAGCTTACAGAGGACAGGGAAGGATGAAAAACTGTTTTTT.

This clone turned up a few times. The rearrangement joins TRBV5-5 to TRBJ2-2, with no clear D. Germline V lookup: CDR1 SGHKS, CDR2 YYEKEE (reference sequence). The V end lost 0 bases, the J end lost 2 bases, and 8 bases lay between the germline ends. The CDR3 consists of 15 residues. The CDR3 loop reads CASSLDPGNTGELFF. CDR3 nucleotides: TGTGCCAGCAGCTTGGATCCAGGAAACACCGGGGAGCTGTTTTTT.

This clone was seen only once. The CDR3 region is CVRSTGRGVRRNQPQHF. The CDR3 DNA reads as TGTGTCAGAAGCACAGGGAGGGGGGTCCGTCGCAATCAGCCCCAGCATTTT. The V gene is TRBV7-5, the J gene TRBJ1-5. TRBV7-5 is a pseudogene locus. This CDR3 spans 17 amino acids.